What follows are 24 T cell receptor beta chains derived from one specimen sequenced in a study of PD-L1 blockade in urothelial cancer. Time point given: peripheral blood 6 weeks after treatment start. Here immunoSEQ multiplex PCR was the method, and the copy in TCRdb shows in-frame clones only, minus some. The profile shows around 30,000 clones, roughly 80% of them singletons. The sample was PBMCs, taken around atezolizumab (anti-PD-L1) treatment. These receptors originate from a man in his 70s with urothelial cancer.

The chain carries TRBV4-2 and TRBJ2-3; 11 bases match TRBD2. CDR3 length: 15 residues. The germline V gene encodes CDR1 LGHNA and CDR2 YNFKEQ. V gave up 1 base and J gave up 6 bases; unmatched junction bases: 3. CDR3 bases: TGTGCCAGCAGCCAAGTGGGGACTAGCGGTGATACGCAGTATTTT. Translating it yields CASSQVGTSGDTQYF.

This chain connects TRBV18 to TRBJ2-5; TRBD1 matches at 11 bases. Germline CDR1 and CDR2: KGHSH and LQKENI. CDR3 size: 15 residues. The V gene end was trimmed by 3 bases and the J gene end by 5 bases; junction bases not matched to a gene: 5. The chain's CDR3 is CASSPDRGQRETQYF. DNA of the CDR3: TGTGCCAGCTCACCGGACAGGGGGCAAAGGGAGACCCAGTACTTC.

V usage is TRBV7-2 and J usage is TRBJ2-1; 9 nucleotides agree with TRBD2. Per germline, CDR1 SGHTA and CDR2 FQGNSA. The CDR3 extends over 16 amino acids. V trimming: 1 base; J trimming: 2 bases; junction bases outside the gene matches: 3. The CDR3 nucleotides are TGTGCCAGCAGCTTAGATTCTAGCGGGGCCTACAATGAGCAGTTCTTC. It codes for CASSLDSSGAYNEQFF. The full variable domain, with the rest looked up from reference TRBV7-2 and TRBJ2-1, is GAGVSQSPSNKVTEKGKDVELRCDPISGHTALYWYRQSLGQGLEFLIYFQGNSAPDKSGLPSDRFSAERTGGSVSTLTIQRTQQEDSAVYLCASSLDSSGAYNEQFFGPGTRLTVL.

This clone was seen only once. The chain employs TRBV2 and TRBJ1-2; TRBD1 might be the D (5 bases). V was pared by 3 bases and J by 5 bases, with 16 bases between. The germline CDR1 and CDR2 sequences are SNHLY and FYNNEI. The CDR3 runs 15 residues. This CDR3 is CASSEELGGGYGYTF. As DNA, the CDR3 is TGTGCCAGCAGTGAGGAGCTGGGCGGGGGGTATGGCTACACCTTC.

This clone was counted once. The J gene is TRBJ2-7, the V gene TRBV23-1, with 11 bases matching TRBD2. TRBV23-1 is labeled an ORF, and its function is uncertain. Trimming cost V 7 bases and J 12 bases; bases outside gene matches: 2. The CDR3 sequence is 10 residues long. The CDR3, as DNA: TGCGCCAGCACTCTAGCGGGAGGGTACTTC. Its protein is CASTLAGGYF.

The V call is TRBV5-1, the J call TRBJ1-2, with unresolved D. The CDR3 runs 15 residues. With 0 bases removed from V and 0 bases from J, the gap between germline ends came to 9 bases. CDR1 is SGHRS and CDR2 is YFSETQ in the germline V gene. The CDR3 bases are TGCGCCAGCAGCTTGGGTTCTGTAGCTAACTATGGCTACACCTTC. Its protein is CASSLGSVANYGYTF.

The chain combines TRBV11-2 with TRBJ2-7, with D maybe TRBD1 (5 bases). The CDR3 runs to 13 residues. Germline CDR1 and CDR2: SGHAT and FQNNGV. V dropped 0 bases and J dropped 6 bases, with 9 bases sitting between them. The CDR3 spells CASSLERQGEQYF. The CDR3 DNA follows: TGTGCCAGCAGCTTAGAGAGGCAGGGCGAGCAGTACTTC.

As regards this clone: The sample carries other DNA sequences with the same CDR3. V and J are TRBV4-2 and TRBJ1-2; D is uncertain. Germline loops: CDR1 LGHNA, CDR2 YNFKEQ. V lost 4 bases and J lost 0, with 9 bases in between. The length of the CDR3 is 14 residues. Here the CDR3 reads CASSPRQANYGYTF. In nucleotides, the CDR3 is TGTGCCAGCAGCCCGAGACAAGCTAACTATGGCTACACCTTC.

This clone was seen only once. The chain carries TRBV15 and TRBJ2-5; 9 bases are shared with TRBD2. This CDR3 contains 17 residues. Germline-derived CDR1 and CDR2 are LNHNV and YYDKDF (reference sequence). After removal of 0 bases from V and 8 bases from J, the junction contained 13 bases not matched to a gene. In DNA form, the CDR3 reads TGTGCCACCAGCAGAGATCTTTTAGCGGGGGCCCAGTTAACCCAGTACTTC. This encodes CATSRDLLAGAQLTQYF.

The J gene is TRBJ1-2, the V gene TRBV28, with 9 bases that match TRBD1. Germline V gene sequence: CDR1 MDHEN, CDR2 SYDVKM. This CDR3 has 14 residues. V was pared by 6 bases and J by 7 bases, with 9 bases of the junction left unmatched. The CDR3 loop is CASSCVGQGCGYTF. The CDR3 DNA reads TGTGCCAGCAGCTGTGTGGGACAGGGCTGTGGCTACACCTTC.

This clone has just one count. This sequence joins TRBV30 and TRBJ1-5; 8 bases match TRBD1. This CDR3 has 14 residues. V lost 2 bases, J lost 5 bases, and 5 bases stayed unmatched. Germline CDR1 and CDR2: GTSNPN and SVGIG (reference sequence). CDR3 nucleotide sequence: TGTGCCTGGAGTCGGGAACAGGGGGATCAGCCCCAGCATTTT. It encodes CAWSREQGDQPQHF.

V gene TRBV28 combines with J gene TRBJ1-1; D remains ambiguous. V lost 3 bases to trimming and J lost 7 bases, with 3 bases between them. This CDR3 is 10 amino acids long. CDR1 MDHEN and CDR2 SYDVKM come from the germline V gene. CDR3: CASSFGEAFF. In nucleotides, the CDR3 is TGTGCCAGCAGTTTCGGTGAAGCTTTCTTT.

By share, this clone ranks as medium-sized (0.01 to 0.1%). The chain is built from TRBV18 and TRBJ1-1, with TRBD1 as a possible D gene (5 bases). The CDR3 totals 17 residues. Trimming removed 0 bases from V and 0 bases from J, with 14 bases in between. CDR1 and CDR2 (germline): KGHSH, LQKENI. The CDR3 bases are TGTGCCAGCTCACCACCGGCAGGGCGGTCGATGAACACTGAAGCTTTCTTT. This encodes CASSPPAGRSMNTEAFF.

As regards this clone: A read error may account for a junction end that differs from germline. The chain joins TRBV6-6 to TRBJ1-1; a weak D match, TRBD1 (5 bases). Germline CDR1 is MNHNY and CDR2 is SVGAGI (reference sequence). The CDR3 extends over 11 amino acids. The CDR3 DNA reads as TGTGGCGTCCGGGGGAACTCTGAAGCTTTCTTT. Protein product: CGVRGNSEAFF.

V usage is TRBV19 and J usage is TRBJ1-4; TRBD1 matches at 7 bases. The CDR3 totals 15 residues. V dropped 4 bases and J dropped 4; count of bases not matched to a gene: 6. Germline CDR1 reads LNHDA; CDR2 reads SQIVND (reference sequence). The CDR3 sequence: CASSTGGQHNEKLFF. In nucleotides, the CDR3 is TGTGCCAGTAGTACCGGGGGACAGCATAATGAAAAACTGTTTTTT.

This clone showed up just once. The rearrangement joins TRBV19 to TRBJ2-3, with D possibly TRBD2 on 6 matching bases. Trimming cost V 5 bases and J 4 bases, with 10 bases left between them. CDR1 and CDR2 (germline): LNHDA, SQIVND (reference sequence). This CDR3 comprises 13 residues. In nucleotides, the CDR3 is TGTGCCAGTAGTGGGGAGGCCCCAGATACGCAGTATTTT. Its translation is CASSGEAPDTQYF.

This chain links TRBV29-1 with TRBJ1-1; unclear D gene. Per the germline V gene, CDR1 is SQVTM and CDR2 is ANQGSEA. Trimming pared 5 bases from V and 0 bases from J, leaving 10 bases between. The CDR3 is 13 residues long. CDR3 nucleotide sequence: TGCAGCGTTCTCAGGTTACTGAACACTGAAGCTTTCTTT. It is translated as CSVLRLLNTEAFF.

The genes are TRBV9 and TRBJ2-3, with TRBD2 identical over 8 bases. Germline assignment: CDR1 SGDLS and CDR2 YYNGEE. After removal of 0 bases from V and 4 bases from J, the junction contained 4 bases not matched to a gene. CDR3 length equals 15 residues. This CDR3 is CASSVAGTRADTQYF. As DNA, the CDR3 is TGTGCCAGCAGCGTAGCTGGGACTAGGGCAGATACGCAGTATTTT.

The gene calls are TRBV7-2 and TRBJ2-5; TRBD1 matches at 7 bases. The CDR3 runs to 15 residues. Germline V gene sequence: CDR1 SGHTA, CDR2 FQGNSA. V was pared by 5 bases and J by 3 bases, with 9 bases of the junction left unmatched. CDR3 DNA sequence: TGTGCCAGCAGCCCGGGCAGGGGGAAGGAAGAGACCCAGTACTTC. Its protein is CASSPGRGKEETQYF. The full variable domain, in which reference TRBV7-2 and TRBJ2-5 provide the parts outside the CDR3, is GAGVSQSPSNKVTEKGKDVELRCDPISGHTALYWYRQSLGQGLEFLIYFQGNSAPDKSGLPSDRFSAERTGGSVSTLTIQRTQQEDSAVYLCASSPGRGKEETQYFGPGTRLLVL.

The chain links TRBV7-6 to TRBJ2-5, with TRBD2 identical over 8 bases. There are 15 residues in the CDR3. Trimming at V came to 4 bases and at J to 5 bases, leaving 9 bases not matched to a gene. Germline V CDR1 and CDR2: SGHVS, FNYEAQ. The DNA for the CDR3 is TGTGCCAGCAGCTCGATAAGCGGGAGTTGGGAGACCCAGTACTTC. It specifies CASSSISGSWETQYF.

This clone has only one observation. The V gene is TRBV5-5, the J gene TRBJ1-5; maybe TRBD1 (5 bases). Germline V gives CDR1 SGHKS, CDR2 YYEKEE (reference sequence). Between the trimmed V and J ends, which lost 4 bases and 6 bases, there was a span of 11 bases. The CDR3 is 13 residues long. The CDR3 loop reads CASSLRVVQPQHF. The CDR3 DNA follows: TGTGCCAGCAGCCTCAGGGTAGTTCAGCCCCAGCATTTT. The variable domain in full, completed from reference TRBV5-5 and TRBJ1-5, reads DAGVTQSPTHLIKTRGQQVTLRCSPISGHKSVSWYQQVLGQGPQFIFQYYEKEERGRGNFPDRFSARQFPNYSSELNVNALLLGDSALYLCASSLRVVQPQHFGDGTRLSIL.

This chain joins TRBV5-6 and TRBJ1-1; tentative D call: TRBD1 (6 bases). The CDR3 extends over 12 amino acids. Germline V gene data show CDR1 as SGHDT and CDR2 as YYEEEE. V lost 0 bases to trimming and J lost 6 bases, with 6 bases between them. The CDR3 here is CASSLGQAEAFF. The CDR3 nucleotides are TGTGCCAGCAGCTTGGGACAGGCTGAAGCTTTCTTT.

A note on this clone: The same CDR3 is also encoded by other DNA sequences in this sample. The chain joins TRBV7-6 to TRBJ1-2, with unresolved D. Trimming took 5 bases from V and 8 from J, leaving 18 bases between them. The CDR3 spans 14 residues. Germline CDR1 is SGHVS and CDR2 is FNYEAQ. As DNA, the CDR3 is TGTGCCAGCAGCCCCGGGGTTTCAAGAGGAGGCTACACCTTC. This encodes CASSPGVSRGGYTF.

The CDR3: CASSLGAGGINYGYTF. CDR3 nucleotide sequence: TGTGCCAGCAGCTTGGGCGCAGGGGGAATCAACTATGGCTACACCTTC. The chain uses TRBV5-5 and TRBJ1-2, with TRBD1 matching over 7 bases. V was pared by 0 bases and J by 2 bases, with 7 bases of the junction left unmatched. This CDR3 has 16 residues. Per the germline V gene, CDR1 is SGHKS and CDR2 is YYEKEE (reference sequence).